The subject of this entry is one TCR beta chain. The source of the sample is a study of blood T cell repertoires in COVID-19. Looking at the study overall: T cells, B-cell-depleted T cells, or PBMCs provided the cDNA or gDNA that served as material.

Some clones are missing from TCRdb's copy, which holds only in-frame ones; the method was immunoSEQ multiplex PCR. This table has about 140,000 clones, approximately 82% appearing once. This clonotype was obtained from a human donor in a cohort sampled during active COVID-19. Material for sequencing was peripheral blood.

The CDR3 bases are TGTGCCAGCAGCCAATGGTATGGCGGTATCTACGAGCAGTACTTC. Residues: CASSQWYGGIYEQYF. The chain combines TRBV3-1 (or the pseudogene TRBV3-2) with TRBJ2-7; D not certain. Trimming stripped 2 bases from V and 3 bases from J, with 14 bases between. The length of the CDR3 is 15 residues. Per germline, CDR1 LGHDT and CDR2 YNNKEL (reference sequence).